Listed below are T cell receptor beta chains from one sample, sequenced in a study of cytomegalovirus exposure and HLA in healthy donors. Sequenced by immunoSEQ multiplex PCR; TCRdb stores in-frame clones only, minus some. The sample has about 73,000 clones; 70% to 90% are singletons. Sequenced sample: PBMCs. Source of these receptors: a woman under 30 in good health and CMV-seropositive. The CDR3 runs from the conserved cysteine through the conserved F or W. A D gene is named only where the DNA matches it firmly. Where a row states a size, it is once, few, many or the class of an expanded clone; other rows omit it.

>NA|TRBV7-2|TRBJ2-1|TRBD2
CASSLEVGLPYNEQFF
TGTGCCAGCAGCTTAGAGGTGGGACTACCATACAATGAGCAGTTCTTC
>NA|TRBV21-1|TRBJ1-2|NA
CASSKGDRGVPNYGYTF
TGTGCCAGCAGCAAAGGGGACAGGGGGGTTCCTAACTATGGCTACACCTTC
>NA|TRBV5-4|TRBJ2-3|NA
CASSLGRASTDTQYF
TGTGCCAGCAGCTTGGGCAGGGCCTCCACAGATACGCAGTATTTT
>once|TRBV25-1|TRBJ1-2|TRBD1
CASSETGRGDSYGYTF
TGTGCCAGCAGTGAAACAGGTAGAGGGGACAGCTATGGCTACACCTTC
>NA|TRBV7-9|TRBJ2-5|NA
CASSLHPGGETQYF
TGTGCCAGCAGCTTGCATCCAGGGGGGGAGACCCAGTACTTC
>NA|TRBV15|TRBJ1-5|TRBD1
CATSRGRENRGPNQPQHF
TGTGCCACCAGCAGAGGGAGGGAGAACAGGGGGCCCAATCAGCCCCAGCATTTT
>NA|TRBV29-1|TRBJ2-7|NA
CSVIQGGTYEQYF
TGCAGCGTTATCCAAGGGGGTACCTACGAGCAGTACTTC
>NA|TRBV30|TRBJ2-6|NA
CAWSVGGSGANVLTF
TGTGCCTGGAGTGTAGGGGGCTCTGGGGCCAACGTCCTGACTTTC
>NA|TRBV5-6|TRBJ2-3|NA
CASSWAGASTDTQYF
TGTGCCAGCAGCTGGGCGGGGGCGAGCACAGATACGCAGTATTTT
>NA|TRBV10-3|TRBJ2-3|TRBD1
CAISDWDRGSTDTQYF
TGTGCCATCAGTGACTGGGACAGGGGATCCACAGATACGCAGTATTTT
>NA|TRBV29-1|TRBJ2-1|NA
CSVEDKGRPLPDEQFF
TGCAGCGTTGAGGACAAGGGCCGCCCCCTCCCCGATGAGCAGTTCTTC
>once|TRBV14|TRBJ2-3|NA
CASSQVGASVADTQYF
TGTGCCAGCAGCCAAGTTGGGGCTAGCGTGGCAGATACGCAGTATTTT
>NA|TRBV5-1|TRBJ2-5|TRBD1
CASSVGTAQETQYF
TGCGCCAGCAGCGTCGGGACAGCTCAAGAGACCCAGTACTTC
>NA|TRBV14|TRBJ1-2|NA
CASSQDSRYGYTF
TGTGCCAGCAGCCAAGATAGTCGCTATGGCTACACCTTC
>NA|TRBV27|TRBJ1-5|TRBD1
CASSLSLDRAQHF
TGTGCCAGCAGTTTATCTCTCGACAGGGCTCAGCATTTT
>few|TRBV15|TRBJ1-1|NA
CATSSLATEAFF
TGTGCCACCAGCAGCTTAGCCACTGAAGCTTTCTTT
>NA|TRBV7-2|TRBJ1-4|TRBD1
CASSWDRGDEKLFF
TGTGCCAGCAGCTGGGACAGGGGTGATGAAAAACTGTTTTTT
>once|TRBV2|TRBJ1-1|NA
CASSATAEAFF
TGTGCCAGCAGTGCGACAGCTGAAGCTTTCTTT
>NA|TRBV5-5|TRBJ2-3|NA
CASSRTDDTQYF
TGTGCCAGCAGCCGGACAGATGATACGCAGTATTTT
>NA|TRBV4-1|TRBJ1-3|NA
CASSPGGVGGRATGNTIYF
TGCGCCAGCAGCCCCGGGGGGGTTGGTGGCAGGGCGACTGGAAACACCATATATTTT
>NA|TRBV6-6|TRBJ1-2|TRBD1
CAGQDRTYGYTF
TGTGCCGGCCAGGACAGGACCTATGGCTACACCTTC
>NA|TRBV30|TRBJ2-5|TRBD1
CAWNKRQGAEETQYF
TGTGCCTGGAACAAACGACAGGGGGCAGAAGAGACCCAGTACTTC
>NA|TRBV6-6|TRBJ2-7|TRBD1
CASSDPSTGDGYEQYF
TGTGCCAGCAGCGACCCTTCGACAGGGGACGGGTACGAGCAGTACTTC
>NA|TRBV5-1|TRBJ1-1|NA
CASRFQDGGTEAFF
TGCGCCAGCAGGTTCCAAGACGGGGGGACTGAAGCTTTCTTT
>NA|TRBV29-1|TRBJ1-1|NA
CSVEDLFTEAFF
TGCAGCGTTGAAGATCTCTTCACTGAAGCTTTCTTT
>NA|TRBV10-3|TRBJ2-2|TRBD2
CAISKTGTSGRANTGELFF
TGTGCCATCAGTAAAACCGGGACTAGCGGGAGGGCGAACACCGGGGAGCTGTTTTTT
>NA|TRBV19|TRBJ2-5|TRBD2
CASSTGTSGGETQYF
TGTGCCAGTAGTACCGGGACTAGCGGGGGGGAGACCCAGTACTTC
>NA|TRBV11-2|TRBJ2-2|TRBD1
CASSYTLGQGRTGELFF
TGTGCCAGCAGCTATACACTGGGACAGGGTAGAACCGGGGAGCTGTTTTTT
>NA|TRBV2|TRBJ2-1|TRBD1
CASRWGQGYNEQFF
TGTGCCAGCCGGTGGGGACAGGGTTACAATGAGCAGTTCTTC
>NA|TRBV27|TRBJ2-3|TRBD2
CASSSLAGGGTDTQYF
TGTGCCAGCAGTTCCCTAGCGGGAGGTGGAACAGATACGCAGTATTTT
>NA|TRBV15|TRBJ2-1|TRBD2
CATKLAGGGNEQFF
TGTGCCACCAAACTAGCGGGAGGGGGCAATGAGCAGTTCTTC
>NA|TRBV19|TRBJ2-7|NA
CASLDSLTYEQYF
TGTGCCAGTCTCGACAGCCTAACCTACGAGCAGTACTTC
>NA|TRBV2|TRBJ2-5|NA
CASCLAPPETQYF
TGTGCCAGCTGCCTTGCGCCCCCGGAGACCCAGTACTTC